The 26 T cell receptor beta chains reported below all come from one sample, sequenced in a study of T cells in Graves' hyperthyroidism and ophthalmopathy. There were TCR beta CDR3 regions amplified from RNA transcripts. HTBI primers were the set used in a first-round RT-PCR of the TCR CDR3. MiXCR, applied by TCRdb to the multiplex PCR reads, yields one record per CDR3 protein. The sample includes around 350,000 distinct CDR3 sequences, roughly 15% seen only once; the top ten take roughly 19%. Source material: blood. The receptors stem from a woman aged 55-69 years with Graves' ophthalmopathy.

This clonotype was counted ten times or more. The chain couples TRBV3-1 to TRBJ2-1; 11 bases map to TRBD2. There are 15 residues in the CDR3. CDR1 LGHDT and CDR2 YNNKEL come from the germline V gene (reference sequence). Trimming took 1 base from V and 7 from J; bases not matched to a gene: 3. CDR3 DNA sequence: TGTGCCAGCAGCCAAGTAGCGGGAGGGTGGAATGAGCAGTTCTTC. Translated, it gives CASSQVAGGWNEQFF.

This clonotype was recorded many times. The chain uses TRBV18 and TRBJ2-7, with 9 bases matching TRBD1. The J segment lost 5 bases and the V segment lost 4 bases, leaving 9 bases of the junction unmatched. The CDR3 extends over 15 amino acids. Germline V gene data show CDR1 as KGHSH and CDR2 as LQKENI. The CDR3 sequence: CASSRQGQGIDEQYF. The CDR3 coding sequence is TGTGCCAGCTCACGACAAGGACAGGGGATCGACGAGCAGTACTTC.

The gene calls are TRBV5-4 and TRBJ1-6, with 7 nucleotides matching TRBD1. This CDR3 comprises 15 residues. Germline V gene sequence: CDR1 SGHNT, CDR2 YYREEE (reference sequence). The V gene end was trimmed by 3 bases and the J gene end by 6 bases; junction bases not matched to a gene: 6. For the CDR3, the DNA is TGTGCCAGCAGCTCCCAAGGGGGCCGTAATTCACCCCTCCACTTT. It translates to CASSSQGGRNSPLHF.

This clonotype was seen ten or more times. The junction departs from germline at one end; a sequencing error may be responsible. This sequence joins TRBV30 and TRBJ2-7; unclear D gene. The CDR3 is 14 residues long. Germline V CDR1 and CDR2: GTSNPN, SVGIG (reference sequence). The CDR3 spells CAWSVQGSSFEQYF. CDR3 sequence (DNA): TGTGCCTGGAGTGTTCAAGGTTCTTCCTTCGAGCAGTACTTC.

V and J are TRBV18 and TRBJ2-2; 7 bases fit TRBD1. V shed 5 bases, J shed 3 bases, and the junction held 9 bases outside the gene matches. The CDR3 totals 16 residues. Germline CDR1 and CDR2: KGHSH and LQKENI. CDR3 DNA: TGTGCCAGCTCATCGACAGGGCGTAGAGACACCGGGGAGCTGTTTTTT. Its protein product is CASSSTGRRDTGELFF. The complete variable domain, with remaining parts taken from reference TRBV18 and TRBJ2-2, reads NAGVMQNPRHLVRRRGQEARLRCSPMKGHSHVYWYRQLPEEGLKFMVYLQKENIIDESGMPKERFSAEFPKEGPSILRIQQVVRGDSAAYFCASSSTGRRDTGELFFGEGSRLTVL.

This clonotype was seen ten or more times. The chain carries TRBV5-1 and TRBJ2-1; TRBD2 might be the D (6 bases). Per germline, CDR1 SGHRS and CDR2 YFSETQ. The CDR3 covers 12 residues. V lost 2 bases and J lost 6, with 6 bases in between. In DNA form, the CDR3 reads TGCGCCAGCAGCTTCGGGGGCAATGAGCAGTTCTTC. Its protein product is CASSFGGNEQFF.

V usage is TRBV7-2 and J usage is TRBJ1-3, with a weak D call TRBD1 (5 bases). The CDR3 totals 17 residues. The V end was cut by 8 bases, the J end by 0 bases, with 20 bases between. Germline CDR1 is SGHTA and CDR2 is FQGNSA. CDR3 amino acids: CASAALKGIFSGNTIYF. For the CDR3, the DNA is TGTGCCAGCGCGGCGTTGAAGGGGATATTCTCTGGAAACACCATATATTTT.

Notes on this clonotype: Just one base apart from a much larger clone, this may be a read error. The chain joins TRBV15 to TRBJ2-1; the match to TRBD1 covers 10 bases. The V gene end was trimmed by 0 bases and the J gene end by 8 bases; junction bases not matched to a gene: 10. CDR3 size: 17 residues. Germline V CDR1 and CDR2: LNHNV, YYDKDF (reference sequence). Written as DNA, the CDR3 is TGTGCCACCAGCAGAGATCGAGGGGACAGGGGAGGCGATGAGCAGTTCTTC. The encoded protein is CATSRDRGDRGGDEQFF.

This clonotype was observed many times. The chain couples TRBV3-1 to TRBJ2-2, with D unresolved. V lost 6 bases and J lost 4, with 12 bases in between. This CDR3 contains 14 residues. In germline, CDR1 is LGHDT, CDR2 YNNKEL (reference sequence). CDR3 in DNA: TGTGCCAGCAGGAGGAACCTGGGCACCGGGGAGCTGTTTTTT. Translated, it gives CASRRNLGTGELFF.

This chain joins TRBV10-3 and TRBJ1-1, with 10 positions matching TRBD1. The CDR3 contains 14 residues. Germline CDR1 and CDR2: ENHRY and SYGVKD. V lost 2 bases to trimming and J lost 3 bases; unmatched junction nucleotides: 0. DNA of the CDR3: TGTGCCATCAGTGAGGGACAGGGGGACACTGAAGCTTTCTTT. Its protein is CAISEGQGDTEAFF.

This clonotype was recorded many times. This chain links TRBV5-1 with TRBJ2-7; D remains unclear. Between the trimmed V and J ends, which lost 4 bases and 7 bases, there was a span of 24 bases. Per germline, CDR1 SGHRS and CDR2 YFSETQ. CDR3 length: 16 residues. CDR3 DNA: TGCGCCAGCAGCATGACAATAGGACGGACCCTTGGGGAGCAGTACTTC. Protein sequence: CASSMTIGRTLGEQYF.

Ten or more counts support this clonotype. The genes are TRBV18 and TRBJ2-3; D uncertain. CDR3 length: 14 residues. Germline V lookup: CDR1 KGHSH, CDR2 LQKENI. V was cut by 4 bases and J by 6 bases, with 14 bases left in between. CDR3 coding DNA: TGTGCCAGCTCACTCTCGGGCCTGAAGGATACGCAGTATTTT. It encodes CASSLSGLKDTQYF.

In DNA, the CDR3 is TGTGCCAGTAGTATAAGACACTTCACAGATACGCAGTATTTT. This codes for CASSIRHFTDTQYF. The chain joins TRBV19 to TRBJ2-3; D not resolved. Per germline, CDR1 LNHDA and CDR2 SQIVND (reference sequence). The V end was cut by 2 bases, the J end by 2 bases, with 8 bases between. The CDR3 extends over 14 amino acids. The whole variable domain, filled in from reference TRBV19 and TRBJ2-3, reads DGGITQSPKYLFRKEGQNVTLSCEQNLNHDAMYWYRQDPGQGLRLIYYSQIVNDFQKGDIAEGYSVSREKKESFPLTVTSAQKNPTAFYLCASSIRHFTDTQYFGPGTRLTVL.

Many counts were recorded for this clonotype. The CDR3 sequence is CASRSEGRGSNQPQHF. For the CDR3, the DNA is TGTGCCAGCAGATCGGAGGGGCGAGGAAGCAATCAGCCCCAGCATTTT. This chain joins TRBV28 and TRBJ1-5, with D possibly TRBD1 on 5 matching bases. The V gene's germline CDR1 is MDHEN and CDR2 SYDVKM. CDR3 length: 16 residues. V lost 6 bases to trimming and J lost 1 base, with 16 bases between them.

This clonotype was counted ten times or more. The chain employs TRBV19 and TRBJ2-7; D is unresolved. The CDR3 has 13 residues. Germline V CDR1 and CDR2: LNHDA, SQIVND (reference sequence). The V end lost 7 bases, the J end lost 1 base, and 11 bases lay between the germline ends. The CDR3 sequence: CASIEGSSYEQYF. For the CDR3, the DNA is TGTGCCAGTATCGAAGGGTCGTCCTACGAGCAGTACTTC.

DNA for the CDR3: TGCAGTGCTAGAACCGCCCTAGCGGGGGGGGGAGAGACCCAGTACTTC. Amino acid sequence: CSARTALAGGGETQYF. V and J are TRBV20-1 and TRBJ2-5; 12 bases match TRBD2. Per the germline V gene, CDR1 is DFQATT and CDR2 is SNEGSKA (reference sequence). V shed 2 bases, J shed 4 bases, and the junction held 8 bases outside the gene matches. This CDR3 has 16 residues.

The V and J genes are TRBV28 and TRBJ2-7, with a tentative D call TRBD2 (7 bases). V was shortened by 5 bases and J by 3 bases, with 32 bases between the two germline ends. The length of the CDR3 is 20 residues. Germline CDR1 reads MDHEN; CDR2 reads SYDVKM. Written as DNA, the CDR3 is TGTGCCAGCAGTAACCTAATCCAGGGGAGGCGGGAGACCTATCGCTACGAGCAGTACTTC. As protein: CASSNLIQGRRETYRYEQYF.

This clonotype was observed many times. The chain has TRBV7-8 and TRBJ2-4; TRBD1 matches 7 bases. This CDR3 spans 15 amino acids. Germline trimming cut 3 bases from V and 6 bases from J; bases unmatched to any gene: 8. The germline V gene has CDR1 SGHVS and CDR2 FQNEAQ. The CDR3 region has the DNA TGTGCCAGCAGCTTGAGGGGGCGCATCGGAAACATTCAGTACTTC. Encoded protein: CASSLRGRIGNIQYF.

In its sample, this clonotype was seen many times. J is TRBJ2-7 and V is TRBV12-3 or TRBV12-4; weak D call: TRBD1 (6 bases). CDR3 length: 14 amino acids. V was trimmed by 5 bases and J by 1 base, leaving 12 bases between them. CDR3 protein: CASSRTEVSYEQYF. The DNA of the CDR3 is TGTGCCAGCAGTAGGACAGAGGTGTCCTACGAGCAGTACTTC.

This clonotype has a count of ten or more. This chain connects TRBV5-1 to TRBJ1-1; D unclear. The CDR3 is made up of 13 amino acids. Trimming stripped 0 bases from V and 6 bases from J, with 9 bases between. Germline-derived CDR1 and CDR2 are SGHRS and YFSETQ. CDR3 nucleotide sequence: TGCGCCAGCAGCTTGGTACCGAGCGCTGAAGCTTTCTTT. This gives the protein CASSLVPSAEAFF.

Comments on this clonotype: A read error may explain this, as a much larger clone is one base away. The chain is built from TRBV6-2 or TRBV6-3 and TRBJ1-3; perhaps TRBD1 as D (6 bases). Germline V CDR1 and CDR2: MNHEY, SVGEGT. The CDR3 spans 18 residues. Trimming shortened V by 7 bases and J by 5 bases, and 27 bases separated the two germline ends. The CDR3 nucleotides are TGTGCCAGCAACCCGGGACAACAGGTCTCGTTCGACCGAAACACCATATATTTT. Translating gives CASNPGQQVSFDRNTIYF.

This clonotype showed up just a few times. V and J are TRBV6-6 and TRBJ2-7; 8 positions agree with TRBD2. The CDR3 is 14 residues long. Unmatched junction bases numbered 6, after V lost 2 bases and J lost 6 bases. CDR1 is MNHNY and CDR2 is SVGAGI in the germline V gene (reference sequence). DNA for the CDR3: TGTGCCAGCAGTTACGACAGCGGGAGAGGCGAGCAGTACTTC. The encoded protein is CASSYDSGRGEQYF.

This clonotype was seen a handful of times. The genes are TRBV28 and TRBJ2-3, with 8 positions matching TRBD1. The germline V gene encodes CDR1 MDHEN and CDR2 SYDVKM. After removal of 6 bases from V and 2 bases from J, the junction contained 10 bases not matched to a gene. This CDR3 contains 16 residues. CDR3 sequence (DNA): TGTGCCAGCAGCCTAGGAAGGGACAGGCACACAGATACGCAGTATTTT. It codes for CASSLGRDRHTDTQYF. Complete variable domain (other parts from reference TRBV28 and TRBJ2-3): DVKVTQSSRYLVKRTGEKVFLECVQDMDHENMFWYRQDPGLGLRLIYFSYDVKMKEKGDIPEGYSVSREKKERFSLILESASTNQTSMYLCASSLGRDRHTDTQYFGPGTRLTVL.

This clonotype was counted between two and nine times. The chain is built from TRBV28 and TRBJ2-7; the D gene could be TRBD1 or TRBD2 (8 bases each). The CDR3 loop spans 18 amino acids. Trimming shortened V by 7 bases and J by 2 bases, and 27 bases separated the two germline ends. Germline CDR1 and CDR2: MDHEN and SYDVKM. The CDR3 region is CASIPTGGSGRNPYEQYF. In DNA form, the CDR3 reads TGTGCCAGCATCCCCACAGGGGGGAGCGGGAGAAATCCCTACGAGCAGTACTTC.

The chain combines TRBV20-1 with TRBJ2-1; perhaps TRBD1 as D (6 bases). V was pared by 0 bases and J by 1 base, with 16 bases between. Germline CDR1 and CDR2: DFQATT and SNEGSKA (reference sequence). This CDR3 is built from 17 residues. DNA for the CDR3: TGCAGTGCTAGAGACCCTAGGGGGAGAGGGTCCTACAATGAGCAGTTCTTC. Translation gives CSARDPRGRGSYNEQFF.

This clonotype was seen at least ten times. The CDR3 DNA follows: TGTGCCAGCAGTCCCGGACAGCTCGAGCAGTACTTC. It codes for CASSPGQLEQYF. The chain is built from TRBV6-1 and TRBJ2-7, with D perhaps TRBD1 (6 bases). Trimming pared 5 bases from V and 6 bases from J, leaving 11 bases between. CDR3 length: 12 amino acids. Germline V CDR1 and CDR2: MNHNS, SASEGT.